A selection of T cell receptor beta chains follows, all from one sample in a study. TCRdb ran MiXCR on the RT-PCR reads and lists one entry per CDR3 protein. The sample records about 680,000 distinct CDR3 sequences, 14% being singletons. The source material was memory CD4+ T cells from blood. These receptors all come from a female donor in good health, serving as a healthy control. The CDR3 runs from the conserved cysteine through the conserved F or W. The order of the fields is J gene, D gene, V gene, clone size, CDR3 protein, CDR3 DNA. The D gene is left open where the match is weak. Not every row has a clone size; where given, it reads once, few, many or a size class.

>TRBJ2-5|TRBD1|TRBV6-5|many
CASSRDRETQYF
TGTGCCAGCAGTCGGGACAGAGAGACCCAGTACTTC
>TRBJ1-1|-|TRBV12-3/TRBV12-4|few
CASSLTGMTEAFF
TGTGCCAGCAGCCTGACAGGAATGACTGAAGCTTTCTTT
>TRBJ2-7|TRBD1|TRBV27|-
CASRPGTGFYEQYF
TGTGCCAGCAGACCCGGGACAGGGTTCTACGAGCAGTACTTC
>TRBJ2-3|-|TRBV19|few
CASSIELGTSTDTQYF
TGTGCCAGTAGTATCGAGTTGGGGACTAGCACAGATACGCAGTATTTT
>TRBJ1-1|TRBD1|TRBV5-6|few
CASSLRDRPNTEAFF
TGTGCCAGCAGCTTGAGGGACAGGCCGAACACTGAAGCTTTCTTT
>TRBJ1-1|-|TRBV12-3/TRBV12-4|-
CDSSFGGLNTEAFF
TGTGACAGCAGTTTCGGAGGATTGAACACTGAAGCTTTCTTT
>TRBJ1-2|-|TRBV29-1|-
CSTPDEREYWGYGYTF
TGCAGCACCCCGGACGAAAGGGAGTATTGGGGGTATGGCTACACCTTC
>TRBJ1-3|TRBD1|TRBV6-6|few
CAISQGVGNTIYF
TGTGCCATCTCGCAGGGGGTCGGAAACACCATATATTTT
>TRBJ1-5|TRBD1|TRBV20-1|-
CSAKLDRGNQPQHF
TGCAGTGCTAAACTTGACAGGGGCAATCAGCCCCAGCATTTT
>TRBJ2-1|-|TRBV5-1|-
CASSLNGDSYNEQFF
TGCGCCAGCAGCTTGAATGGGGACTCCTACAATGAGCAGTTCTTC
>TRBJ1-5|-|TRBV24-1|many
CATSDPTGSWGQPQHF
TGTGCCACCAGTGATCCAACGGGGTCGTGGGGTCAGCCCCAGCATTTT
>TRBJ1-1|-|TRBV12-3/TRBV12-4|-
CASSLAPGAEAFF
TGTGCCAGCAGTCTCGCCCCCGGGGCTGAAGCTTTCTTT
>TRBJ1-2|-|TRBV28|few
CASSPYPGYPNYGYTF
TGTGCCAGCAGTCCCTACCCCGGATACCCTAACTATGGCTACACCTTC
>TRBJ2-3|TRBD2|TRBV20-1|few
CSARPRPSGSVDTQYF
TGCAGTGCTAGGCCCCGGCCTAGCGGGAGTGTAGATACGCAGTATTTT
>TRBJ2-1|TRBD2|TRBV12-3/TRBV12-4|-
CASLPAGSGAYNEQFF
TGTGCCAGCCTACCGGCGGGTAGCGGGGCCTACAATGAGCAGTTCTTC
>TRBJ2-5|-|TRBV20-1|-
CSATGTVQETQYF
TGCAGTGCTACCGGGACGGTCCAAGAGACCCAGTACTTC
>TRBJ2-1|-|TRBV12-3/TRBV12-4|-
CASSFRVRVARDEQFF
TGTGCCAGCAGTTTCAGGGTTCGGGTCGCGAGGGATGAGCAGTTCTTC
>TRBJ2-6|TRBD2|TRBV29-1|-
CSASGGVDSGANVLTF
TGCAGCGCTTCTGGGGGGGTAGACTCTGGGGCCAACGTCCTGACTTTC
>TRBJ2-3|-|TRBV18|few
CASSGGLGPTDTQYF
TGTGCCAGCTCAGGGGGGCTGGGGCCCACAGATACGCAGTATTTT
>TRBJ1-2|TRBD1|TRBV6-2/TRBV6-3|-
CASRSTGASGYTF
TGTGCCAGCAGGTCAACAGGGGCAAGTGGCTACACCTTC
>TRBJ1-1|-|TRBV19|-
CASSSRAAKAFF
TGTGCCAGTAGTAGCCGGGCTGCAAAAGCTTTCTTT
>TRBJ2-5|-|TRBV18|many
CASSPDAMGSQGTQYF
TGTGCCAGCTCACCCGATGCCATGGGCAGCCAGGGGACCCAGTACTTC
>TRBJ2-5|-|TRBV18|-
CASSPPDGKETQYF
TGTGCCAGCTCACCCCCGGACGGAAAAGAGACCCAGTACTTC
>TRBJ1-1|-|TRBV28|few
CASSSPGRVNTEAFF
TGTGCCAGCAGTTCGCCAGGGCGGGTGAACACTGAAGCTTTCTTT
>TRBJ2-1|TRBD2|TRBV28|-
CASMEASGRANEQFF
TGTGCCAGCATGGAGGCTAGCGGGAGGGCCAATGAGCAGTTCTTC
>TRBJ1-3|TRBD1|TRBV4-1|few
CASSPPSGTGTKSSGNTIYF
TGCGCCAGCAGCCCCCCAAGTGGGACAGGGACTAAAAGCTCTGGAAACACCATATATTTT
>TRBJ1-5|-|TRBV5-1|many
CASSTGEGSNQPQHF
TGCGCCAGCAGCACGGGAGAGGGTAGCAATCAGCCCCAGCATTTT
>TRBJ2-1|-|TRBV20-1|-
CSAIRLDTRLNEQFF
TGCAGTGCCATAAGACTAGACACACGCCTGAATGAGCAGTTCTTC
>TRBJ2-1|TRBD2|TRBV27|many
CASSPGLAGVSEQFF
TGTGCCAGCAGCCCCGGACTAGCGGGAGTAAGTGAGCAGTTCTTC
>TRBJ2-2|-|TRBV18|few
CASSRTYETGELFF
TGTGCCAGCTCACGGACGTACGAAACCGGGGAGCTGTTTTTT
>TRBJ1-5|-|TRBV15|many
CATSRDYAIRQGGSSNQPQHF
TGTGCCACCAGCAGAGATTACGCGATTCGGCAGGGTGGGTCTAGCAATCAGCCCCAGCATTTT
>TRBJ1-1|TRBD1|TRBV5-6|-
CASSIGTGRWVAEAFF
TGTGCCAGCAGCATTGGGACAGGGAGATGGGTAGCTGAAGCTTTCTTT
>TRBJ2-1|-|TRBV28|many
CATRGSHNEQFF
TGTGCCACCCGGGGCAGCCACAATGAGCAGTTCTTC
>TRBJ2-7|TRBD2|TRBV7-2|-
CASRPVAGGSYEQYF
TGTGCCAGCAGACCGGTAGCGGGAGGCTCCTACGAGCAGTACTTC
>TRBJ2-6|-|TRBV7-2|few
CASSLEPKAGANVLTF
TGTGCCAGCAGCTTAGAACCGAAGGCTGGGGCCAACGTCCTGACTTTC
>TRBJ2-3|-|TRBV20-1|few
CSATPDSTDTQYF
TGCAGTGCTACACCGGACAGCACAGATACGCAGTATTTT
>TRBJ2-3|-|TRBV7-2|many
CASSSTGVSQYF
TGTGCCAGCAGCTCGACGGGGGTCTCGCAGTATTTT
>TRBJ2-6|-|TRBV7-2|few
CASSLDGRRLAGANVLTF
TGTGCCAGCAGCTTAGACGGCAGAAGGCTAGCTGGGGCCAACGTCCTGACTTTC
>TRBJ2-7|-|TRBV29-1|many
CSVVTGISYEQYF
TGCAGCGTTGTCACAGGGATCTCCTACGAGCAGTACTTC
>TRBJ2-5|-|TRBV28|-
CASRAEKETQYF
TGTGCCAGCAGAGCCGAGAAGGAGACCCAGTACTTC
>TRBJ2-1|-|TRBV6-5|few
CASSYGGGLVTNEQFF
TGTGCCAGCAGTTACGGGGGCGGACTAGTGACTAATGAGCAGTTCTTC
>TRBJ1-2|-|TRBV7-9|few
CASSLTGGSPYGYTF
TGTGCCAGCAGCTTAACTGGAGGGTCTCCCTATGGCTACACCTTC